Sequencing of this T cell receptor (beta chain) was carried out in a study of blood T cell repertoires in COVID-19. Study context: Acute-phase and convalescent COVID-19 samples originated in the United States, Italy and Spain. PBMCs, B-cell-depleted T cells, or T cells were the source of the cDNA or gDNA that made up the material.

The count of this clone is one. CDR1 and CDR2 (germline): SGHRS, YFSETQ. V lost 4 bases to trimming and J lost 4 bases; unmatched junction nucleotides: 11. The CDR3 sequence is 15 residues long. In the original analysis: It was from reference gene primer amplification that nucleated cell counts were estimated. Assay: immunoSEQ multiplex PCR; the TCRdb copy retains only in-frame clones and omits some. That table is the source of V, J and clone size, and D and trimming were worked out from the DNA. The sample lists about 67,000 clones, about 90% occurring once. This rearrangement joins TRBV5-1 to TRBJ2-7, with TRBD2 matching over 7 bases. The TCR was taken from a middle-aged man with active COVID-19. Sequenced: peripheral blood. Here the CDR3 DNA reads TGCGCCAGCAGCCGGGAACCGGGAGGAGGGTACGAGCAGTACTTC. Protein sequence: CASSREPGGGYEQYF.